The 11 T cell receptor beta chains listed next were all sequenced from one sample in a study of cytomegalovirus exposure and HLA in healthy donors. Primers: 60 Vbeta forward and 13 Jbeta reverse. This table comes from immunoSEQ multiplex PCR, and its TCRdb copy is limited to in-frame clones, with some not included. This sample has 120,000 or so clones; about four fifths occur once, and the top ten carry more than 7.5%. Sequencing was performed on PBMCs. These receptors all stem from a woman in her forties or fifties in good health and CMV-seropositive.

The V gene is TRBV6-5, the J gene TRBJ1-5, with unresolved D. Trimming removed 5 bases from V and 5 bases from J, with 16 bases in between. The CDR3 covers 15 residues. CDR1 is MNHEY and CDR2 is SVGAGI in the germline V gene. CDR3 protein: CASSRDGNSHQPQHF. The CDR3 DNA reads as TGTGCCAGCAGTCGCGACGGGAACTCACATCAGCCCCAGCATTTT.

The chain employs TRBV7-4 and TRBJ2-7; D is ambiguous. The germline V gene encodes CDR1 SGHVT and CDR2 SQSDAQ. This CDR3 has 14 residues. V was pared by 3 bases and J by 0 bases, with 9 bases between. CDR3 bases: TGTGCCAGCAGCTTTCCCCAAATCTCCTACGAGCAGTACTTC. Translated: CASSFPQISYEQYF.

The genes are TRBV4-2 and TRBJ2-1; D gene ambiguous. The CDR3 has 13 residues. Germline V gives CDR1 LGHNA, CDR2 YNFKEQ. Trimming removed 0 bases from V and 4 bases from J, with 4 bases in between. CDR3 sequence (DNA): TGTGCCAGCAGCCAAGAAGCGTACAATGAGCAGTTCTTC. Amino acids: CASSQEAYNEQFF.

This clone occurred once. This chain connects TRBV30 to TRBJ1-2, with D possibly TRBD1 on 5 matching bases. The CDR3 is 13 residues long. Trimming took 4 bases from V and 8 from J, leaving 17 bases between them. CDR1 is GTSNPN and CDR2 is SVGIG in the germline V gene (reference sequence). CDR3 region: CAWTDGGVHGYTF. The CDR3 region has the DNA TGTGCCTGGACTGACGGAGGGGTTCACGGCTACACCTTC.

This rearrangement joins TRBV19 to TRBJ2-6, with D maybe TRBD2 (5 bases). The CDR3 runs to 16 residues. Trimming left V 4 bases short and J 2 bases short, with 12 bases between. Per germline, CDR1 LNHDA and CDR2 SQIVND (reference sequence). The DNA for the CDR3 is TGTGCCAGTAGTAAAAACGGGGAGCCTGGGGCCAACGTCCTGACTTTC. It specifies CASSKNGEPGANVLTF.

The chain links TRBV30 to TRBJ1-1; possible D gene TRBD1, 6 bases. The ends were cut back, 5 bases at V and 0 bases at J, with 13 bases in the middle. The germline V gene has CDR1 GTSNPN and CDR2 SVGIG (reference sequence). The CDR3 runs 14 residues. The CDR3 DNA follows: TGTGCCTGGGGGAGGGGGTATTTGAACACTGAAGCTTTCTTT. Translated, it gives CAWGRGYLNTEAFF.

Concerning this clone: The CDR3 does not end in the conserved phenylalanine or tryptophan, so this is likely a read error. J is TRBJ2-7 and V is TRBV10-3, with 9 bases aligning to TRBD2. The CDR3 consists of 13 residues. Germline V gene data show CDR1 as ENHRY and CDR2 as SYGVKD. J was trimmed by 4 bases and V by 8 bases; bases with no gene match: 6. CDR3 sequence (DNA): TGTGCCATCGGGGCGGGAGGGATTTACGAGCAGTACTCC. It translates to CAIGAGGIYEQYS.

V gene TRBV10-3 combines with J gene TRBJ2-7; a possible D gene is TRBD1 (6 bases). Deletions cut 7 bases from V and 3 bases from J, with 13 bases between. Germline V gives CDR1 ENHRY, CDR2 SYGVKD. The CDR3 is made up of 13 amino acids. The CDR3 DNA reads TGTGCCATCACGTGGGACACTTACTACGAGCAGTACTTC. Translating gives CAITWDTYYEQYF.

V and J are TRBV5-1 and TRBJ1-1; D may be TRBD1 (6 bases). Per germline, CDR1 SGHRS and CDR2 YFSETQ. V was pared by 3 bases and J by 4 bases, with 13 bases between. CDR3 length equals 14 residues. The CDR3: CASSSGGGGTEAFF. The CDR3 region has the DNA TGCGCCAGCAGCTCCGGTGGGGGCGGCACTGAAGCTTTCTTT.

This chain joins TRBV7-2 and TRBJ2-3; 8 positions match TRBD2. The V and J ends lost 11 bases and 0 bases, in that order; junction bases with no gene match: 10. The CDR3 runs 15 residues. Germline assignment: CDR1 SGHTA and CDR2 FQGNSA. The CDR3 DNA reads as TGTGCCGTCGGTAATGCGGGGGGAAGCACAGATACGCAGTATTTT. Amino acids: CAVGNAGGSTDTQYF.

This chain uses TRBV27 with TRBJ1-4; D unclear. This CDR3 contains 13 residues. Deletions cut 2 bases from V and 7 bases from J, with 8 bases between. Germline V gene lookup returns CDR1 MNHEY and CDR2 SMNVEV (reference sequence). Here the CDR3 DNA reads TGTGCCAGCAGTTTAAGCCTTACTGAAAAACTGTTTTTT. This codes for CASSLSLTEKLFF.